The rows below give T cell receptor beta chains drawn from one sample of a study of OX40 agonist ivuxolimab in advanced cancers. Here immunoSEQ multiplex PCR was the method, and the copy in TCRdb shows in-frame clones only, minus some. The repertoire holds some 79,000 clones, with about 90% as singletons. Specimen: CD4+ or CD8+ T cells sorted from blood, collected in a trial of the OX40 agonist ivuxolimab. Receptor source: an adult with an advanced solid tumor such as melanoma, head and neck, liver or kidney cancer. Both conserved end residues are part of each CDR3. Each record gives: CDR3 length, clone size, D gene, V gene, J gene, CDR3 DNA, CDR3 protein. A D gene is named only where the DNA matches it firmly. The size entry is marked missing in some rows and otherwise reads once, few, many or a size class.

length: 12
size: NA
D: NA
V: TRBV7-8
J: TRBJ1-2
DNA: TGTGCCAGCAGCCCCCCGGGAGGGGGCTACACCTTC
CDR3: CASSPPGGGYTF

length: 13
size: NA
D: NA
V: TRBV5-4
J: TRBJ1-1
DNA: TGTGCCAGCAGCGGCCAGCAGAACACTGAAGCTTTCTTT
CDR3: CASSGQQNTEAFF

length: 15
size: NA
D: NA
V: TRBV9
J: TRBJ2-3
DNA: TGTGCCAGCAGCGTAGGTGTGGTAGGAACAGATACGCAGTATTTT
CDR3: CASSVGVVGTDTQYF

length: 16
size: NA
D: NA
V: TRBV4-2
J: TRBJ2-3
DNA: TGTGCCAGCAGCCTCACAGGAGACTGGGGGACAGATACGCAGTATTTT
CDR3: CASSLTGDWGTDTQYF

length: 13
size: NA
D: NA
V: TRBV19
J: TRBJ1-3
DNA: TGTGCCAGTACAGGGGTCGCGGGAAACACCATATATTTT
CDR3: CASTGVAGNTIYF

length: 13
size: NA
D: TRBD1
V: TRBV5-8
J: TRBJ1-1
DNA: TGTGCCAGCAGCCACACAGGGGTCACTGAAGCTTTCTTT
CDR3: CASSHTGVTEAFF

length: 14
size: NA
D: TRBD1
V: TRBV5-1
J: TRBJ1-2
DNA: TGCGCCAGCAGCTCCGGACAGGGGGACTATGGCTACACCTTC
CDR3: CASSSGQGDYGYTF

length: 14
size: NA
D: NA
V: TRBV5-5
J: TRBJ1-3
DNA: TGTGCCAGCAGCTTGCCGGGAGGGAGAAACACCATATATTTT
CDR3: CASSLPGGRNTIYF

length: 16
size: NA
D: NA
V: TRBV11-3
J: TRBJ2-5
DNA: TGTGCCAGCAGCCCCTTCCGAGGCGGGGGCTGGGAGACCCAGTACTTC
CDR3: CASSPFRGGGWETQYF

length: 14
size: NA
D: NA
V: TRBV4-3
J: TRBJ1-2
DNA: TGCGCCAGCAGCCAAGATCGAGGTAACTATGGCTACACCTTC
CDR3: CASSQDRGNYGYTF

length: 15
size: NA
D: NA
V: TRBV4-1
J: TRBJ2-5
DNA: TGCGCCAGCCATGGGGGGCAGGGAGGCCAAGAGACCCAGTACTTC
CDR3: CASHGGQGGQETQYF

length: 14
size: once
D: NA
V: TRBV30
J: TRBJ1-2
DNA: TGTGCCTGGAGTGTAATGAGTGGCAGGCAAGGGATAACCTTC
CDR3: CAWSVMSGRQGITF

length: 13
size: NA
D: NA
V: TRBV10-3
J: TRBJ2-7
DNA: TGTGCCATCAGCTCGGACTTCACCTACGAGCAGTACTTC
CDR3: CAISSDFTYEQYF

length: 17
size: NA
D: TRBD1
V: TRBV7-2
J: TRBJ2-6
DNA: TGTGCCAGCAGCTTAGGGACAGGGGGCTTTGGGGCCAACGTCCTGACTTTC
CDR3: CASSLGTGGFGANVLTF

length: 14
size: NA
D: NA
V: TRBV18
J: TRBJ2-7
DNA: TGTGCCAGCGCTGACGTTCACGGACCGTACGAGCAGTACTTC
CDR3: CASADVHGPYEQYF

length: 14
size: NA
D: NA
V: TRBV16
J: TRBJ1-5
DNA: TGTGCCAGCAGTCCGCAGCATAGCAATCAGCCCCAGCATTTT
CDR3: CASSPQHSNQPQHF

length: 16
size: NA
D: TRBD1
V: TRBV6-4
J: TRBJ2-2
DNA: TGTGCCAGCAGTGACCGTCAGGGGGCGAACACCGGGGAGCTGTTTTTT
CDR3: CASSDRQGANTGELFF

length: 13
size: NA
D: NA
V: TRBV18
J: TRBJ1-1
DNA: TGTGCCAGCACGACAGTCATGAACACTGAAGCTTTCTTT
CDR3: CASTTVMNTEAFF

length: 14
size: NA
D: NA
V: TRBV19
J: TRBJ2-4
DNA: TGTGCCAGTAGTATCCCCATCCTGCCCAACATTCAGTACTTC
CDR3: CASSIPILPNIQYF

length: 14
size: NA
D: NA
V: TRBV18
J: TRBJ2-1
DNA: TGTGCCAGCTCACAGACCAGCTCCTACAATGAGCAGTTCTTC
CDR3: CASSQTSSYNEQFF

length: 16
size: NA
D: NA
V: TRBV9
J: TRBJ2-2
DNA: TGTGCCAGCAGCGTAGCTCCGAACGGACCCACCGGGGAGCTGTTTTTT
CDR3: CASSVAPNGPTGELFF

length: 15
size: NA
D: NA
V: TRBV5-4
J: TRBJ2-3
DNA: TGTGCCAGCAGCTTTAATCGTGGCGGCACAGATACGCAGTATTTT
CDR3: CASSFNRGGTDTQYF

length: 12
size: NA
D: NA
V: TRBV19
J: TRBJ1-3
DNA: TGTGCCACCACCCCAGACAGAAAAACCTTATATTTT
CDR3: CATTPDRKTLYF

length: 14
size: NA
D: TRBD2
V: TRBV7-9
J: TRBJ2-7
DNA: TGTGCCAGCAATCCTAGCGGGAGTGGAAAGGGACAGTACTTC
CDR3: CASNPSGSGKGQYF

length: 17
size: NA
D: TRBD2
V: TRBV5-1
J: TRBJ2-7
DNA: TGCGCCAGCAGCTCAGTGACGGGAGGGCCCTCCCCCTACGAGCAGTACTTC
CDR3: CASSSVTGGPSPYEQYF

length: 11
size: once
D: NA
V: TRBV11-3
J: TRBJ2-1
DNA: TGTGCCAGCAGCCCGAACAATGAGCAGTTCTTC
CDR3: CASSPNNEQFF

length: 13
size: NA
D: NA
V: TRBV19
J: TRBJ1-6
DNA: TGTGCCAGTAGTAGGGTGACTAATTCACCCCTCCACTTT
CDR3: CASSRVTNSPLHF

length: 15
size: NA
D: NA
V: TRBV19
J: TRBJ1-5
DNA: TGTGCCAGTAGTATAGAAAACAGGTTCGGTCAGCCCCAGCATTTT
CDR3: CASSIENRFGQPQHF

length: 16
size: NA
D: NA
V: TRBV14
J: TRBJ1-2
DNA: TGTGCCAGCAGCCAAGGGCAGGCTAGATCTAACTATGGCTACACCTTC
CDR3: CASSQGQARSNYGYTF

length: 16
size: once
D: TRBD1
V: TRBV7-8
J: TRBJ2-5
DNA: TGTGCCAGCAGCGCATACAGGGGGCGCGTGGGAGAGACCCAGTACTTC
CDR3: CASSAYRGRVGETQYF

length: 14
size: few
D: NA
V: TRBV6-6
J: TRBJ2-5
DNA: TGTGCCAGCAGTTACAAGGGGTACCAAGAGACCCAGTACTTC
CDR3: CASSYKGYQETQYF

length: 16
size: NA
D: NA
V: TRBV5-1
J: TRBJ2-1
DNA: TGCGCCAGCAACAGGGGAGGTCTAGCCTCCTACAATGAGCAGTTCTTC
CDR3: CASNRGGLASYNEQFF

length: 15
size: NA
D: TRBD1
V: TRBV7-8
J: TRBJ2-2
DNA: TGTGCCAGCAGCCCAAGCGACAGGGCGGCTGGGGAGCTGTTTTTT
CDR3: CASSPSDRAAGELFF

length: 18
size: NA
D: NA
V: TRBV4-2
J: TRBJ2-3
DNA: TGTGCCAGCAGCCAAGATAACGAGACGGGAGAAGGGGCCGATACGCAGTATTTT
CDR3: CASSQDNETGEGADTQYF

length: 18
size: NA
D: TRBD2
V: TRBV5-1
J: TRBJ2-3
DNA: TGCGCCAGCAGCTCCCAAACGACTAGCGGGGCGAGCACAGATACGCAGTATTTT
CDR3: CASSSQTTSGASTDTQYF

length: 13
size: NA
D: NA
V: TRBV18
J: TRBJ2-5
DNA: TGTGCCAGCTCACCGGGGGCCCAAGAGACCCAGTACTTC
CDR3: CASSPGAQETQYF

length: 16
size: NA
D: TRBD1
V: TRBV19
J: TRBJ2-3
DNA: TGTGCCAGTAGATATTCGGGACAGGGGACCACAGATACGCAGTATTTT
CDR3: CASRYSGQGTTDTQYF

length: 11
size: NA
D: TRBD2
V: TRBV20-1
J: TRBJ2-1
DNA: TGCAGTGCCAGACGGAGCGGGAGCGAGTTCTTC
CDR3: CSARRSGSEFF

length: 15
size: NA
D: NA
V: TRBV7-9
J: TRBJ2-3
DNA: TGTGCCAGCAGCTTAAGTCCGCGGGTCACAGATACGCAGTATTTT
CDR3: CASSLSPRVTDTQYF

length: 15
size: NA
D: TRBD1
V: TRBV27
J: TRBJ1-5
DNA: TGTGCCAGCAGTCGGGACAGGGGATGGGATCAGCCCCAGCATTTT
CDR3: CASSRDRGWDQPQHF

length: 14
size: NA
D: NA
V: TRBV5-1
J: TRBJ2-7
DNA: TGCGCCAGCAGCTGGACGGGTCGGGGTTACGAGCAGTACTTC
CDR3: CASSWTGRGYEQYF

length: 14
size: NA
D: NA
V: TRBV5-1
J: TRBJ2-5
DNA: TGCGCCAGCGGGGTTAGCGGACCACAAGAGACCCAGTACTTC
CDR3: CASGVSGPQETQYF